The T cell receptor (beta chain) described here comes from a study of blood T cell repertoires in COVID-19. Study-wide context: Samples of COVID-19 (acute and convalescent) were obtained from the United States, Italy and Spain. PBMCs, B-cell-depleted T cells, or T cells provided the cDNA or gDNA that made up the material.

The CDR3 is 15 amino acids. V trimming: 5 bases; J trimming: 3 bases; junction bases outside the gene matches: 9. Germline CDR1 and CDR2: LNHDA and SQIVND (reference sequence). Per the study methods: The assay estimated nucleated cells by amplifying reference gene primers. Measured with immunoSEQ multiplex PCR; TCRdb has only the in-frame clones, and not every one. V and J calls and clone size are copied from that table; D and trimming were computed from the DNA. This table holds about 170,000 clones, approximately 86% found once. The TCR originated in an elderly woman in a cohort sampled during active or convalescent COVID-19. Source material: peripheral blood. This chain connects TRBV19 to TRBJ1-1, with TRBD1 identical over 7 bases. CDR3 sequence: CASSLRQGLDTEAFF. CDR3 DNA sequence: TGTGCCAGTAGTCTCAGACAGGGCCTTGACACTGAAGCTTTCTTT.